In its sample, the clone carrying this TCR beta chain was seen many times. Germline assignment: CDR1 SGDLS and CDR2 YYNGEE. The V and J ends lost 0 bases and 3 bases respectively, with 12 bases between them. This CDR3 has 15 amino acids. Every individual TCR cDNA molecule carried its own unique molecular identifier, which allowed correction of PCR and sequencing errors. From the 5' RACE reads, TCRdb called clonotypes with MiXCR, one entry per CDR3 protein. The sample records tens of thousands of distinct CDR3 sequences, 8% being singletons. The source of the sample is a study of spatial heterogeneity in lung cancer. Time point in this sample: sample taken at primary tumor resection. Sequencing was performed on whole RNA extracted from tumor and nontumor lung tissue, or from frozen PBMC, and the material was left unsorted.

This chain uses TRBV9 with TRBJ1-1, with a possible D match to TRBD1 (6 bases). Sequencing was performed on PBMCs, taken at surgery. This TCR derives from a male donor with early-stage non-small cell lung cancer. CDR3 amino acids: CASSVAGQGYTEAFF. The CDR3 nucleotides read TGTGCCAGCAGCGTAGCGGGGCAGGGGTACACTGAAGCTTTCTTT. Based on the CDR3 plus reference TRBV9 and TRBJ1-1, the full variable domain is DSGVTQTPKHLITATGQRVTLRCSPRSGDLSVYWYQQSLDQGLQFLIQYYNGEERAKGNILERFSAQQFPDLHSELNLSSLELGDSALYFCASSVAGQGYTEAFFGQGTRLTVV.